This section outlines one T cell receptor beta chain sequence together with its context. The source of the sample is a study of blood T cell repertoires in COVID-19. Across the study: Sources were T cells, B-cell-depleted T cells, or PBMCs; the material itself was cDNA or gDNA.

Using immunoSEQ multiplex PCR, the repertoire was profiled, and TCRdb retains in-frame clones only, with some absent. Seen here are about 190,000 clones, 76% observed once, and the top ten hold about 15%. The germline V and J ends were trimmed by 11 bases and 2 bases, with 16 bases remaining between them. Germline-derived CDR1 and CDR2 are LNHDA and SQIVND (reference sequence). The CDR3 length is 14 residues. The TCR originated in a woman aged 50 to 60 with acute COVID-19. Sequenced sample: PBMCs or T cells enriched from blood (not recorded which). This chain links TRBV19 with TRBJ1-5; perhaps TRBD1 as D (6 bases). This CDR3 reads CASLGGNGNQPQHF. CDR3 DNA: TGTGCCTCCTTAGGGGGAAATGGCAATCAGCCCCAGCATTTT.